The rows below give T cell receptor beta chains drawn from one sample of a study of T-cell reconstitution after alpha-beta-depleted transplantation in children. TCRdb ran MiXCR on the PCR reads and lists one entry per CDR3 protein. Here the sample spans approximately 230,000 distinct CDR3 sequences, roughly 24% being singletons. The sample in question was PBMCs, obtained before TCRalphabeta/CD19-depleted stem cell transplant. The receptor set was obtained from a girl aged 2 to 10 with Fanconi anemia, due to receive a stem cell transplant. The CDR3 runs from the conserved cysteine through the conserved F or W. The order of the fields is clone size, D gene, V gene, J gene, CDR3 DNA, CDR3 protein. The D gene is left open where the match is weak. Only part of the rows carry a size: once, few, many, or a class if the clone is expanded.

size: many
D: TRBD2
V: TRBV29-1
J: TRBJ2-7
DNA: TGCAGCGTGATAGCGGGTGGAGTCTACGAGCAGTACTTC
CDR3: CSVIAGGVYEQYF

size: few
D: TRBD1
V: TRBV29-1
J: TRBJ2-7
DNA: TGCAGCGTTGGACCGGGACAGGGGTCCTACGAGCAGTACTTC
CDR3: CSVGPGQGSYEQYF

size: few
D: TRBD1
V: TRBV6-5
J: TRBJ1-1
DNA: TGTGCCAGCAGTTACAGCGCGAGGGGGCTAGGGACTGAAGCTTTCTTT
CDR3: CASSYSARGLGTEAFF

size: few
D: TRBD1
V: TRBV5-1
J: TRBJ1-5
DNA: TGCGCCAGCAGCGAGGGACAGGATAGTAATCAGCCCCAGCATTTT
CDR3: CASSEGQDSNQPQHF

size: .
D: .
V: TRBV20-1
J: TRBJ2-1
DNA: TGCAGTGCGGAATCAACAGGTTCACAGCAGTTCTTC
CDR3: CSAESTGSQQFF

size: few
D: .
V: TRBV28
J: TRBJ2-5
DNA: TGTGCCAGCATACGGGCGCGAGAGACCCAGTACTTC
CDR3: CASIRARETQYF

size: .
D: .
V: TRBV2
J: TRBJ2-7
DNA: TGTGCCAGCAGGGGGGTCATTAGCTCCTACGAGCAGTACTTC
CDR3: CASRGVISSYEQYF

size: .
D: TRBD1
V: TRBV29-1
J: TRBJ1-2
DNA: TGCAGCGCCTCAGACAGGGGTAACTATGGCTACACCTTC
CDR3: CSASDRGNYGYTF

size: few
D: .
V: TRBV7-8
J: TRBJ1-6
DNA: TGTGCCAGCAGCCCCCTCACCGACAACCTTGACTATAATTCACCCCTCCACTTT
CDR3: CASSPLTDNLDYNSPLHF

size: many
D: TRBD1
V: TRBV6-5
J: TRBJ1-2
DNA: TGTGCCAGCAGTATCGAGACAGGGATGGGCGATGGCTACACCTTC
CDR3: CASSIETGMGDGYTF

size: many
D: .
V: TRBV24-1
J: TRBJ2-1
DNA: TGTGCCACCAGTGATGCCACTAGAACCAATGAGCAGTTCTTC
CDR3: CATSDATRTNEQFF

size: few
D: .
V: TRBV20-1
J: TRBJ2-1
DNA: TGCAGTGCTAGCTCCCACAGCTACAATGAGCAGTTCTTC
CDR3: CSASSHSYNEQFF

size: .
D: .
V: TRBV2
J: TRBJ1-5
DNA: TGTGCCAGCAGTGGTGTTCAAAATCAGCCCCAGCATTTT
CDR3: CASSGVQNQPQHF

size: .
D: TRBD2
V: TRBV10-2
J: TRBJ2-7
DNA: TGCGCCAGCAGTGAAGGACTAGTCGCCTACGAGCAGTACTTC
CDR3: CASSEGLVAYEQYF

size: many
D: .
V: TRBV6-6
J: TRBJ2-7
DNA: TGTGCCAGCAGTTACGAGGGGGTCTACGAGCAGTACTTC
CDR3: CASSYEGVYEQYF

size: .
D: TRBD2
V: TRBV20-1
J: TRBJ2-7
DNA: TGCAGTGCCTTGACTAGCGGGCTCTACGAGCAGTACTTC
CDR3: CSALTSGLYEQYF

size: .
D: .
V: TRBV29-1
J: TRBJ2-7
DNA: TGCAGCGTTGCCCGCGGCGACTACGAGCAGTACTTC
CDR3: CSVARGDYEQYF

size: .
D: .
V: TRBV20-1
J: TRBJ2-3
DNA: TGCAGTGTTATTACGCAGCGGGTTTCCACAGATACGCAGTATTTT
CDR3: CSVITQRVSTDTQYF

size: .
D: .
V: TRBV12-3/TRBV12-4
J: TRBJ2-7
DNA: TGTGCCAGCAGCCCCAGAACTTCTAGCTCCTACGAGCAGTACTTC
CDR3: CASSPRTSSSYEQYF

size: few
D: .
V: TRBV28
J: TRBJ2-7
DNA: TGTGCCAGCAGTTTCTCAGTAGGGGCGGACGAGCAGTACTTC
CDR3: CASSFSVGADEQYF

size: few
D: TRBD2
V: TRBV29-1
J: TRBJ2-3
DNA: TGCAGTAGAGCGGGGGGGCGCACAGATACGCAGTATTTT
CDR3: CSRAGGRTDTQYF

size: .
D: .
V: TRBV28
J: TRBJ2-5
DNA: TGTGCCAGCAGTTTACACAGTCAAGAGACCCAGTACTTC
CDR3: CASSLHSQETQYF

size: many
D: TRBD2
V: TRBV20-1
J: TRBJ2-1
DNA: TGCAGTGCTAGGGGGACTAGCCGGGGACCCCTCTCCTACAATGAGCAGTTCTTC
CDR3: CSARGTSRGPLSYNEQFF